This is a list of T cell receptor beta chains from one sample in a study of memory CD4+ T cells and cytomegalovirus serostatus. The protocol was immunoSEQ multiplex PCR, while the TCRdb copy is restricted to in-frame clones and leaves out a portion. The data show 54,000 or so clones, about 81% seen once. The sample comprised memory CD4+ T cells from blood. The receptors were gathered from an adult in good health and CMV-seronegative. Each CDR3 is given with its conserved first and last residue. The order of the fields is D gene, clone size, J gene, V gene, CDR3 DNA, CDR3 protein. The D gene is left open where the match is weak. Part of the rows lack a size; the others show once, few, many or a class for expanded clones.

>NA|NA|TRBJ1-2|TRBV5-1
TGCGCCAGCAGCTTGGCCTCCTCTCGCTATGGCTACACCTTC
CASSLASSRYGYTF
>NA|NA|TRBJ2-1|TRBV6-6
TGTGCCAGCAGTTACCTCAATCCTCCGGAGCAGTTCTTC
CASSYLNPPEQFF
>NA|NA|TRBJ1-2|TRBV29-1
TGCAGCGTTGAAGAGGGGGGGGGATTTCTCACCTTC
CSVEEGGGFLTF
>TRBD2|once|TRBJ2-7|TRBV28
TGTGCCAGCAGTTTCCGACTAGCGGGAGCGAAGGGTGACGAGCAGTACTTC
CASSFRLAGAKGDEQYF
>NA|NA|TRBJ2-5|TRBV21-1
TGTGCCAGCAGCAAAGCGTATCCAGGCCGAGAGACCCAGTACTTC
CASSKAYPGRETQYF
>NA|NA|TRBJ2-7|TRBV12-5
TGTGCTAGTGGTTTGCGGGGTGAGCAGTACTTC
CASGLRGEQYF
>NA|NA|TRBJ2-1|TRBV6-1
TGTGCCAGCAGTGAACTAAATGAGCAGTTCTTC
CASSELNEQFF
>NA|few|TRBJ2-1|TRBV5-6
TGTGCCAGCAGTCCCGGACCGACCAGCAATGAGCAGTTCTTC
CASSPGPTSNEQFF
>TRBD1|once|TRBJ1-5|TRBV6-5
TGTGCCAGCAGCCAAGGACAGGGCGATCAGCCCCAGCATTTT
CASSQGQGDQPQHF
>NA|NA|TRBJ1-4|TRBV5-1
TGCGCCAGCAGCTCGGCCCGGCCTAATGAAAAACTGTTTTTT
CASSSARPNEKLFF
>NA|NA|TRBJ2-7|TRBV4-1
TGCGCCAGCAGCCAGACGTCCAGGCGGGGCGAGCAGTACTTC
CASSQTSRRGEQYF
>NA|once|TRBJ1-4|TRBV19
TGTGCCAGTAGTATCGAACGGGACGGTAATGAAAAACTGTTTTTT
CASSIERDGNEKLFF
>NA|NA|TRBJ1-2|TRBV19
TGTGCCAGTAGTTTTTCTGCAGACTATGGCTACACCTTC
CASSFSADYGYTF
>TRBD2|NA|TRBJ2-7|TRBV4-3
TGCGCCAGCAGCCCCACCCCCTTGGGGGGCGGGAGGGCCAACTACGAGCAGTACTTC
CASSPTPLGGGRANYEQYF
>TRBD1|few|TRBJ1-4|TRBV5-1
TGCGCCAGCAGCCAACAGGGGCGAACTAATGAAAAACTGTTTTTT
CASSQQGRTNEKLFF
>NA|NA|TRBJ2-1|TRBV7-2
TGTGCCAGCAGCAGGGATACCAGAAGTAATGAGCAGTTCTTC
CASSRDTRSNEQFF
>TRBD2|NA|TRBJ2-1|TRBV18
TGTGCCAGCTCTAGCGGGAGGTCGTCCTACAATGAGCAGTTCTTC
CASSSGRSSYNEQFF
>NA|NA|TRBJ2-7|TRBV11-3
TGTGCCAGCAGCTTAGCCCAGGAAAAGCAGTACTTC
CASSLAQEKQYF
>NA|NA|TRBJ2-7|TRBV18
TGTGCCAGCTCACCTACAGGGTCTCGGAACGAGCAGTACTTC
CASSPTGSRNEQYF
>TRBD2|NA|TRBJ2-2|TRBV5-1
TGCGCCAGCAGCTTTAGCGGGAGGGCCTTCGGCACCGGGGAGCTGTTTTTT
CASSFSGRAFGTGELFF
>NA|few|TRBJ2-7|TRBV11-1
TGTGCCAGCAGCTTAGGACATCCAGTATTGTCCTACGAGCAGTACTTC
CASSLGHPVLSYEQYF
>NA|NA|TRBJ2-3|TRBV25-1
TGTGCCAGCCGGGGACAACTTAATACAGATACGCAGTATTTT
CASRGQLNTDTQYF
>TRBD1|NA|TRBJ2-1|TRBV5-1
TGCGCCAGCAGCTTGAGGCAGGGGGCGGGCAATGAGCAGTTCTTC
CASSLRQGAGNEQFF
>NA|NA|TRBJ1-1|TRBV29-1
TGCAGCGTTGGGGATTGGACTGAAGCTTTCTTT
CSVGDWTEAFF
>NA|NA|TRBJ1-2|TRBV11-2
TGTGCCAGCAGCCTCGTAGGGGCGAGCTACACCTTC
CASSLVGASYTF
>NA|NA|TRBJ1-5|TRBV30
TGTGCCTGGTCTAAAGGGGGAAATCAGCCCCAGCATTTT
CAWSKGGNQPQHF
>NA|once|TRBJ1-4|TRBV10-2
TGCGCCAGCAGGGAGGGGCCAACTAATGAAAAACTGTTTTTT
CASREGPTNEKLFF
>NA|NA|TRBJ2-2|TRBV4-2
TGTGCCAGCAGCCAAGACCCAGTCCCCACCGGGGAGCTGTTTTTT
CASSQDPVPTGELFF
>TRBD2|NA|TRBJ2-5|TRBV5-4
TGTGCCAGCAGCCAGGGGTTAGCGGGGGGGTACCAAGAGACCCAGTACTTC
CASSQGLAGGYQETQYF
>NA|NA|TRBJ2-2|TRBV7-3
TGTGCCAGCAGCTTTGGCCCGGGGAGCGGAGTCACCGGGGAGCTGTTTTTT
CASSFGPGSGVTGELFF
>NA|once|TRBJ1-2|TRBV7-2
TGTGCCAGCAGCTCCTATAACTATGGCTACACCTTC
CASSSYNYGYTF
>NA|NA|TRBJ2-3|TRBV10-3
TGTGCCATCAGTGAAGACTGGGGAGGCACGAATACGCAGTATTTT
CAISEDWGGTNTQYF
>TRBD1|NA|TRBJ1-2|TRBV7-9
TGTGCCAGCAGCTTACTTTCTCAGGGGGGAGGCTACACCTTC
CASSLLSQGGGYTF
>NA|NA|TRBJ2-4|TRBV12-5
TGTGCTAGTGGTTTGGACGGGGGACACCGAGCCAAAAACATTCAGTACTTC
CASGLDGGHRAKNIQYF
>TRBD2|NA|TRBJ2-1|TRBV7-2
TGTGCCAGCAGCTCCGGACTAGGGACTACTGGGGAGCAGTTCTTC
CASSSGLGTTGEQFF
>NA|NA|TRBJ1-2|TRBV18
TGTGCCAGCTCACCATATATTAAGGATGGCTACACCTTC
CASSPYIKDGYTF
>NA|NA|TRBJ1-2|TRBV4-3
TGCGCCAGCAGCCAAGAACTAACGGGGGGGGGCTACACCTTC
CASSQELTGGGYTF
>NA|few|TRBJ2-5|TRBV11-1
TGTGCCAGCAGCTTAGCGATCAGTACAGGTGTCCAAGAGACCCAGTACTTC
CASSLAISTGVQETQYF
>NA|NA|TRBJ2-2|TRBV9
TGTGCCAGCAGCGCAGGGACGGGCCACGGGGAGCTGTTTTTT
CASSAGTGHGELFF
>NA|NA|TRBJ1-5|TRBV2
TGTGCCAGCAGTGGAGAGGGCAGCCAGCCCCAGCATTTT
CASSGEGSQPQHF
>NA|NA|TRBJ2-1|TRBV29-1
TGCAGCGTTGAGGTTAGGAAAACAGGCCCCTTCAATGAGCAGTTCTTC
CSVEVRKTGPFNEQFF
>TRBD1|NA|TRBJ1-4|TRBV9
TGTGCCAGCAGCGGTTCAGGGGGCGAAGAAAAACTGTTTTTT
CASSGSGGEEKLFF